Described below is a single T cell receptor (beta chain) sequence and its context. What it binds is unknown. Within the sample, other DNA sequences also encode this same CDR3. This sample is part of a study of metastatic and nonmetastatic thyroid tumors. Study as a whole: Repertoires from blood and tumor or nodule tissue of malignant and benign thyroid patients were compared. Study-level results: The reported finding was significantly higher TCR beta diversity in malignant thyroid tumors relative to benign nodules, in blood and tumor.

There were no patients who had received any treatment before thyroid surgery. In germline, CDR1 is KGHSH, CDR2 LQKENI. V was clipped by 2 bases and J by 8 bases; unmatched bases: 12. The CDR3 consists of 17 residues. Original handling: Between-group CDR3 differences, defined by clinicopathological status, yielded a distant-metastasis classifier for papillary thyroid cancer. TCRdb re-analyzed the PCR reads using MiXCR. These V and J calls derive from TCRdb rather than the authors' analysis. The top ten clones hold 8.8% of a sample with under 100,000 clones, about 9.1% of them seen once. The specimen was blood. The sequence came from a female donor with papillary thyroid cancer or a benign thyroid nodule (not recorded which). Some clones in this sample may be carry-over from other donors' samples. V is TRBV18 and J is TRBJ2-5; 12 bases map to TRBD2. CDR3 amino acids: CASSPSATSGGGETQYF. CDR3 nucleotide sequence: TGTGCCAGCTCACCAAGCGCGACTAGCGGGGGAGGGGAAACCCAGTACTTC.